This passage covers 26 T cell receptor beta chains from one sample sequenced in a study of neurological immune-mediated disorders. Time point noted: longitudinal time-point 1 (baseline). TCRdb passed the 5' RACE reads through MiXCR, listing each CDR3 protein once. The sample lists tens of thousands of distinct CDR3 sequences, about 11% occurring once. Sequencing used PBMCs. These receptors all stem from a male donor with HTLV-1-associated myelopathy (HAM/TSP).

This clonotype was counted at least ten times. The chain combines TRBV24-1 with TRBJ2-2; TRBD1 matches at 10 bases. Per the germline V gene, CDR1 is KGHDR and CDR2 is SFDVKD. The CDR3 spans 16 residues. With 4 bases clipped from V and 4 bases from J, the junction kept 5 bases outside the gene matches. CDR3 DNA: TGTGCCACCAGTGACGCGGGACAGGGGAGCACCGGGGAGCTGTTTTTT. As protein: CATSDAGQGSTGELFF.

This clonotype qualifies as medium-sized. CDR3 in DNA: TGTGCCAGCAGTTTCGGGACAGGGGGACCAGATACGCAGTATTTT. Translation: CASSFGTGGPDTQYF. This chain uses TRBV28 with TRBJ2-3, with 11 positions matching TRBD1. The CDR3 contains 15 residues. Trimming removed 3 bases from V and 4 bases from J; junction bases left unmatched: 3. Germline lookup yields CDR1 MDHEN and CDR2 SYDVKM.

This clonotype has ten or more counts. This chain connects TRBV28 to TRBJ2-7; 10 bases line up with TRBD1. From germline, CDR1 is MDHEN and CDR2 SYDVKM. The CDR3 extends over 14 amino acids. The V gene end was trimmed by 5 bases and the J gene end by 3 bases; junction bases not matched to a gene: 4. Here the CDR3 reads CASSRGDRGYEQYF. CDR3 bases: TGTGCCAGCAGTCGCGGGGACAGGGGCTACGAGCAGTACTTC. Full variable domain (outside the CDR3, taken from reference TRBV28 and TRBJ2-7): DVKVTQSSRYLVKRTGEKVFLECVQDMDHENMFWYRQDPGLGLRLIYFSYDVKMKEKGDIPEGYSVSREKKERFSLILESASTNQTSMYLCASSRGDRGYEQYFGPGTRLTVT.

The sample holds many counts of this clonotype. The chain employs TRBV6-2 or TRBV6-3 and TRBJ2-6, with D unresolved. The ends were cut back, 2 bases at V and 0 bases at J, with 2 bases in the middle. Germline V gives CDR1 MNHEY, CDR2 SVGEGT. This CDR3 comprises 14 residues. The CDR3 sequence is CASSYNSGANVLTF. Here the CDR3 DNA reads TGTGCCAGCAGTTACAACTCTGGGGCCAACGTCCTGACTTTC.

This clonotype was observed many times. The rearrangement joins TRBV3-1 to TRBJ2-7; tentative D call: TRBD2 (5 bases). The V end was cut by 1 base, the J end by 6 bases, with 13 bases between. In germline, CDR1 is LGHDT, CDR2 YNNKEL (reference sequence). This CDR3 is 14 amino acids long. Here the CDR3 reads CASSQGRLGIEQYF. In DNA form, the CDR3 reads TGTGCCAGCAGCCAAGGTCGACTCGGGATCGAGCAGTACTTC.

This clonotype has ten or more counts. The chain uses TRBV7-2 and TRBJ1-1, with 7 bases matching TRBD1. The germline gives CDR1 SGHTA, CDR2 FQGNSA. This CDR3 is 14 amino acids long. The V segment lost 3 bases and the J segment 1 base; nucleotides outside the gene matches: 2. In DNA, the CDR3 is TGTGCCAGCAGCTTCGGGACAGCGAACACTGAAGCTTTCTTT. This translates into CASSFGTANTEAFF.

This clonotype came up many times. J is TRBJ1-5 and V is TRBV15, with D perhaps TRBD1 (6 bases). V was cut by 5 bases and J by 1 base, with 12 bases left in between. This CDR3 spans 15 amino acids. Germline V gives CDR1 LNHNV, CDR2 YYDKDF (reference sequence). CDR3 protein: CATSELQGSNQPQHF. The CDR3 nucleotides are TGTGCCACCAGCGAACTACAGGGAAGCAATCAGCCCCAGCATTTT. The complete variable domain, with remaining parts taken from reference TRBV15 and TRBJ1-5, reads DAMVIQNPRYQVTQFGKPVTLSCSQTLNHNVMYWYQQKSSQAPKLLFHYYDKDFNNEADTPDNFQSRRPNTSFCFLDIRSPGLGDTAMYLCATSELQGSNQPQHFGDGTRLSIL.

This clonotype was counted ten times or more. V is TRBV7-2 and J is TRBJ2-7; D not resolved. CDR1 is SGHTA and CDR2 is FQGNSA in the germline V gene. Trimming left V 7 bases short and J 0 bases short, with 13 bases between. There are 14 residues in the CDR3. In DNA, the CDR3 is TGTGCCAGCAACCCCCGGGCCAGCTCCTACGAGCAGTACTTC. It translates to CASNPRASSYEQYF.

This clonotype occurred many times. The chain combines TRBV12-3 or TRBV12-4 with TRBJ2-5, with TRBD1 identical over 9 bases. J lost 2 bases, V lost 5 bases, and 9 bases had no gene match. The CDR3 has 16 amino acids. DNA for the CDR3: TGTGCCAGCAGTCTAAGACAGGGGGGAAGACAAGAGACCCAGTACTTC. This encodes CASSLRQGGRQETQYF.

This clonotype was recorded at least ten times. The chain uses TRBV10-2 and TRBJ2-3; 12 bases agree with TRBD2. Germline V CDR1 and CDR2: WSHSY, SAAADI. The CDR3 spans 16 residues. The junction had 5 bases not matched to a gene; V was cut back by 5 bases and J by 2 bases. Here the CDR3 reads CASSNLAGGPTDTQYF. CDR3 sequence (DNA): TGCGCCAGCAGTAATCTAGCGGGGGGGCCCACAGATACGCAGTATTTT.

This clonotype was seen ten or more times. In DNA form, the CDR3 reads TGCAGTGCTAGAGCGGTGGCAGGGGGTCCACGCACCGGGGAGCTGTTTTTT. Translating it yields CSARAVAGGPRTGELFF. The rearrangement uses TRBV20-1 and TRBJ2-2, with 7 bases that match TRBD1. This CDR3 comprises 17 residues. Germline CDR1 reads DFQATT; CDR2 reads SNEGSKA (reference sequence). V shed 1 base and J 4 bases; nucleotides not matched to a gene: 12.

The V call is TRBV6-2 or TRBV6-3, the J call TRBJ2-7; 14 bases align to TRBD2. This CDR3 contains 15 residues. Trimming cost V 7 bases and J 2 bases; bases outside gene matches: 4. Per germline, CDR1 MNHEY and CDR2 SVGEGT. CDR3 nucleotide sequence: TGTGCCAGCAAACGACTAGCGGGGGGGCCCTACGAGCAGTACTTC. Translated, it gives CASKRLAGGPYEQYF.

V gene TRBV20-1 combines with J gene TRBJ2-3; maybe TRBD2 (5 bases). Germline CDR1 and CDR2: DFQATT and SNEGSKA (reference sequence). The CDR3 contains 15 residues. The V gene lost 6 bases and the J gene lost 7 bases, with 23 bases spanning the gap. CDR3 DNA sequence: TGCAGTGCCGGGGTAGTGCCAAACATGGTATATACGCAGTATTTT. Protein: CSAGVVPNMVYTQYF.

There are many counts of this clonotype. This sequence joins TRBV5-1 and TRBJ2-4, with D hard to call. With 2 bases removed from V and 3 bases from J, the gap between germline ends came to 18 bases. The CDR3 totals 17 residues. Per the germline V gene, CDR1 is SGHRS and CDR2 is YFSETQ. CDR3 loop: CASSLVGPGRGKNIQYF. In DNA, the CDR3 is TGCGCCAGCAGCTTAGTGGGTCCCGGGCGCGGCAAAAACATTCAGTACTTC.

This clonotype has at least ten counts. The genes are TRBV6-5 and TRBJ2-6; a possible D gene is TRBD2 (6 bases). Between the trimmed V and J ends, which lost 1 base and 0 bases, there was a span of 7 bases. This CDR3 spans 16 amino acids. Germline values: CDR1 MNHEY, CDR2 SVGAGI. CDR3 coding DNA: TGTGCCAGCAGTTACTGGAGGGTCTCTGGGGCCAACGTCCTGACTTTC. Its protein is CASSYWRVSGANVLTF.

This clonotype was detected ten times or more. The genes are TRBV27 and TRBJ2-7; D is unclear. Trimming removed 5 bases from V and 5 bases from J, with 13 bases in between. Germline V gives CDR1 MNHEY, CDR2 SMNVEV (reference sequence). The CDR3 is 13 amino acids. The CDR3 sequence: CASSPRAGNEQYF. CDR3 bases: TGTGCCAGCAGTCCCCGGGCAGGTAACGAGCAGTACTTC.

In this sample, this clonotype turned up many times. The gene calls are TRBV2 and TRBJ2-3; D call uncertain. The CDR3 is 18 amino acids. Looked up from germline, CDR1 is SNHLY and CDR2 is FYNNEI. The ends were cut back, 3 bases at V and 0 bases at J, with 19 bases in the middle. CDR3 coding DNA: TGTGCCAGCAGTGATCGGGCAGCCTCCATGGGCAGCACAGATACGCAGTATTTT. It translates to CASSDRAASMGSTDTQYF. Full variable domain (missing parts from reference TRBV2 and TRBJ2-3): EPEVTQTPSHQVTQMGQEVILRCVPISNHLYFYWYRQILGQKVEFLVSFYNNEISEKSEIFDDQFSVERPDGSNFTLKIRSTKLEDSAMYFCASSDRAASMGSTDTQYFGPGTRLTVL.

This clonotype appeared many times. V and J are TRBV5-1 and TRBJ1-5; D uncertain. The CDR3 runs to 13 residues. In germline, CDR1 is SGHRS, CDR2 YFSETQ. The V end was cut by 1 base, the J end by 4 bases, with 6 bases between. The CDR3 DNA is TGCGCCAGCAGCTTGAAAGAAAATCAGCCCCAGCATTTT. Amino acid sequence: CASSLKENQPQHF.

The sample holds many counts of this clonotype. This rearrangement joins TRBV29-1 to TRBJ1-5; D might be TRBD1 (5 bases). Germline-derived CDR1 and CDR2 are SQVTM and ANQGSEA. The CDR3 length is 13 residues. The ends were cut back, 5 bases at V and 2 bases at J, with 10 bases in the middle. The CDR3 nucleotides are TGCAGCGTTCAGGGACGGGGCAATCAGCCCCAGCATTTT. Its protein product is CSVQGRGNQPQHF.

This clonotype was recorded many times. V is TRBV6-5 and J is TRBJ1-1; D gene ambiguous. The ends were cut back, 2 bases at V and 0 bases at J, with 10 bases in the middle. Germline assignment: CDR1 MNHEY and CDR2 SVGAGI. This CDR3 contains 15 residues. The CDR3 is CASSYRQALNTEAFF. Here the CDR3 DNA reads TGTGCCAGCAGTTACCGCCAGGCCCTGAACACTGAAGCTTTCTTT.

This clonotype was counted ten times or more. The J gene is TRBJ2-3, the V gene TRBV29-1; tentatively, D is TRBD1 (5 bases). The CDR3 sequence is 11 residues long. Trimming removed 7 bases at V and 6 bases at J, with 11 bases between. CDR1 is SQVTM, CDR2 ANQGSEA, per germline. The DNA for the CDR3 is TGCAGCGAAGGGGTCGCGGATACGCAGTATTTT. This translates into CSEGVADTQYF.

Many counts were recorded for this clonotype. The chain uses TRBV7-8 and TRBJ2-5; TRBD2 matches 7 bases. The V gene's germline CDR1 is SGHVS and CDR2 FQNEAQ. The CDR3 covers 14 residues. V gave up 2 bases and J gave up 3 bases; unmatched junction bases: 3. The CDR3 is CASSLNRGEETQYF. The DNA of the CDR3 is TGTGCCAGCAGCTTAAATCGGGGGGAAGAGACCCAGTACTTC.

This clonotype was detected only once. One base away lies a much larger clone, so this may be a sequencing read error. Because the CDR3 is missing its conserved closing phenylalanine or tryptophan, this is likely a read error. The V call is TRBV7-3, the J call TRBJ2-1; maybe TRBD2 (6 bases). The CDR3 covers 13 residues. Trimming shortened V by 2 bases and J by 6 bases, and 8 bases separated the two germline ends. Germline CDR1 is SGHTA and CDR2 is FQGTGA. In nucleotides, the CDR3 is TGTGCCAGCAGCTTACCCGGGGGCAATGAGCAGTTCATC. The encoded protein is CASSLPGGNEQFI.

About this clonotype itself: Germline and junction disagree at one end, which may indicate a read error. The chain is built from TRBV5-1 and TRBJ1-4, with 9 bases fitting TRBD1. Germline V CDR1 and CDR2: SGHRS, YFSETQ. The CDR3 loop spans 15 amino acids. The CDR3 loop is CANSLAGTGNEKLFF. As DNA, the CDR3 is TGCGCCAACAGCTTAGCGGGGACAGGGAATGAAAAACTGTTTTTT.

This clonotype occurred many times. The chain couples TRBV29-1 to TRBJ1-1; D perhaps matches TRBD1 (5 bases). This CDR3 comprises 13 residues. From germline, CDR1 is SQVTM and CDR2 ANQGSEA. The ends were cut back, 3 bases at V and 1 base at J, with 9 bases in the middle. The CDR3 DNA sequence: TGCAGCGTTGATGGGGGGGGGAACACTGAAGCTTTCTTT. This sequence encodes CSVDGGGNTEAFF.

This clonotype was counted ten times or more. The V call is TRBV24-1, the J call TRBJ2-3; 11 positions match TRBD2. The germline gives CDR1 KGHDR, CDR2 SFDVKD. The CDR3 sequence is 16 residues long. V was pared by 0 bases and J by 6 bases, with 4 bases of the junction left unmatched. The CDR3 DNA sequence: TGTGCCACCAGTGATTTGCGACTAGCGGGAACGGATACGCAGTATTTT. Protein: CATSDLRLAGTDTQYF.